What follows are 14 T cell receptor beta chains derived from one specimen sequenced in a study of cytomegalovirus exposure and HLA in healthy donors (dated by TCRdb to 2017 to 2019). Library prep was done by the immunoSEQ multiplex PCR assay. A mixture of 60 forward primers for TCR Vbeta segments and 13 reverse primers for TCR Jbeta segments was used in the multiplex PCR. The source is immuneACCESS, and TCRdb retained only in-frame sequences with V and J called. Part of the clones is not carried over; for the studies checked, unresolved V genes explain less than half of this, and the remainder is unexplained. The sample records around 140,000 clones, around four fifths of which are singletons. Approximately 1.4% of the sample lies in the top ten. The sequenced material came from PBMCs. These receptors were taken from a female donor in good health and CMV-seronegative.

This chain uses TRBV14 with TRBJ2-1; 7 nucleotides agree with TRBD2. J was trimmed by 15 bases and V by 3 bases; bases with no gene match: 11. CDR1 is SGHDN and CDR2 is FVKESK in the germline V gene. The CDR3 runs 13 residues. CDR3 in amino acids: CASSHSLAAARFF. The CDR3 DNA is TGTGCCAGCAGCCATAGCCTAGCGGCCGCGCGGTTCTTC.

This clone showed up just a few times. This rearrangement joins TRBV18 to TRBJ2-7, with 7 nucleotides matching TRBD2. After removal of 6 bases from V and 4 bases from J, the junction contained 6 bases not matched to a gene. The germline V gene has CDR1 KGHSH and CDR2 LQKENI. CDR3 size: 13 residues. The CDR3: CASSTGRTYEQYF. The CDR3 DNA reads TGTGCCAGCTCGACCGGGAGGACTTACGAGCAGTACTTC.

The gene calls are TRBV6-5 and TRBJ1-6; weak D call: TRBD1 (6 bases). This CDR3 comprises 15 residues. V dropped 7 bases and J dropped 6 bases, with 16 bases sitting between them. Germline-derived CDR1 and CDR2 are MNHEY and SVGAGI. CDR3 sequence: CASIERGSFNSPLHF. In DNA form, the CDR3 reads TGTGCCAGCATCGAAAGGGGGTCGTTTAATTCACCCCTCCACTTT.

The rearrangement links TRBV5-1 to TRBJ1-2; unclear D gene. With 1 base removed from V and 8 bases from J, the gap between germline ends came to 15 bases. This CDR3 comprises 14 residues. The germline gives CDR1 SGHRS, CDR2 YFSETQ. CDR3 protein: CASSLKVSSEGYTF. CDR3 sequence (DNA): TGCGCCAGCAGCTTGAAGGTATCTTCGGAGGGCTACACCTTC.

This chain joins TRBV4-2 and TRBJ1-1; tentatively, D is TRBD1 (5 bases). Germline V lookup: CDR1 LGHNA, CDR2 YNFKEQ. The CDR3 consists of 14 residues. The V end was cut by 1 base, the J end by 5 bases, with 11 bases between. The CDR3: CASSQVSGVTEAFF. In DNA form, the CDR3 reads TGTGCCAGCAGCCAAGTGTCGGGGGTAACTGAAGCTTTCTTT.

The chain combines TRBV10-1 with TRBJ2-7, with D perhaps matching TRBD1 (6 bases). The germline V gene encodes CDR1 WNHNN and CDR2 SYGVQD (reference sequence). The germline V and J ends were trimmed by 3 bases and 6 bases, with 9 bases remaining between them. The CDR3 is 12 amino acids. The CDR3 DNA reads as TGCGCCAGCAGTGAACAGGGAACCGAGCAGTACTTC. This encodes CASSEQGTEQYF.

This chain links TRBV28 with TRBJ2-7; 7 nucleotides match TRBD2. V dropped 6 bases and J dropped 9; count of bases not matched to a gene: 11. This CDR3 spans 13 amino acids. Looked up from germline, CDR1 is MDHEN and CDR2 is SYDVKM. The CDR3 sequence: CASSLPAGPTQYF. The CDR3 bases are TGTGCCAGCAGCCTACCAGCGGGACCCACGCAGTACTTC. Complete variable domain (other parts from reference TRBV28 and TRBJ2-7): DVKVTQSSRYLVKRTGEKVFLECVQDMDHENMFWYRQDPGLGLRLIYFSYDVKMKEKGDIPEGYSVSREKKERFSLILESASTNQTSMYLCASSLPAGPTQYFGPGTRLTVT.

V is TRBV28 and J is TRBJ1-5; 9 bases are a match to TRBD1. V dropped 5 bases and J dropped 6; count of bases not matched to a gene: 14. CDR3 length equals 17 residues. Germline CDR1 MDHEN, CDR2 SYDVKM. CDR3 sequence: CASSRVPGTGNRQPQHF. The CDR3 DNA sequence: TGTGCCAGCAGTCGGGTACCTGGGACAGGGAATCGTCAGCCCCAGCATTTT. The full variable domain, with the rest looked up from reference TRBV28 and TRBJ1-5, is DVKVTQSSRYLVKRTGEKVFLECVQDMDHENMFWYRQDPGLGLRLIYFSYDVKMKEKGDIPEGYSVSREKKERFSLILESASTNQTSMYLCASSRVPGTGNRQPQHFGDGTRLSIL.

This clone was counted only a few times. The rearrangement joins TRBV27 to TRBJ2-1; no clear D gene. This CDR3 spans 11 amino acids. V was trimmed by 5 bases and J by 10 bases, leaving 9 bases between them. Germline assignment: CDR1 MNHEY and CDR2 SMNVEV (reference sequence). The CDR3 protein is CASSHNREQFF. The CDR3 DNA is TGTGCCAGCAGTCACAACCGCGAGCAGTTCTTC.

This clone showed up just a few times. The V call is TRBV7-9, the J call TRBJ2-7; 11 positions agree with TRBD2. Germline V gives CDR1 SEHNR, CDR2 FQNEAQ (reference sequence). This CDR3 spans 15 amino acids. The ends lost 2 bases at V and 9 bases at J; junction bases unmatched: 9. In DNA, the CDR3 is TGTGCCAGCAGCTTATCTAGCGGGGGGTCCTCCGGGCAGTACTTC. It translates to CASSLSSGGSSGQYF.

The chain recombines TRBV7-8 with TRBJ2-7; TRBD2 might be the D (6 bases). The CDR3 has 15 residues. The germline V and J ends were trimmed by 2 bases and 2 bases, with 13 bases remaining between them. Germline V gives CDR1 SGHVS, CDR2 FQNEAQ. The CDR3 coding sequence is TGTGCCAGCAGCTTACGAGCAGGGACTCCCTACGAGCAGTACTTC. Translating gives CASSLRAGTPYEQYF.

The rearrangement uses TRBV5-1 and TRBJ1-2; D remains unclear. V was clipped by 0 bases and J by 3 bases, with 6 bases between them. The CDR3 has 13 amino acids. Per germline, CDR1 SGHRS and CDR2 YFSETQ. The CDR3 region has the DNA TGCGCCAGCAGCTTGGTCCAGGACTATGGCTACACCTTC. Its translation: CASSLVQDYGYTF.

The chain uses TRBV7-9 and TRBJ2-6; D is unresolved. Looked up from germline, CDR1 is SEHNR and CDR2 is FQNEAQ (reference sequence). This CDR3 comprises 13 residues. V lost 8 bases and J lost 0, with 5 bases in between. The DNA for the CDR3 is TGTGCCAGCGGCAACTCTGGGGCCAACGTCCTGACTTTC. Encoded protein: CASGNSGANVLTF.

The chain carries TRBV29-1 and TRBJ1-1; D perhaps matches TRBD1 (5 bases). Trimming left V 4 bases short and J 10 bases short, with 16 bases between. The CDR3 totals 12 residues. CDR1 and CDR2 from the germline V gene are SQVTM and ANQGSEA. As DNA, the CDR3 is TGCAGCGTTGTAGGTGGGGCGAACGGAGCTTTCTTT. Encoded protein: CSVVGGANGAFF.